The entry that follows covers one TCR beta chain sequence. The record originates from a study of T cell changes during pregnancy in multiple sclerosis. With 2 bases clipped from V and 3 bases from J, the junction kept 6 bases outside the gene matches. Germline CDR1 reads GTSNPN; CDR2 reads SVGIG (reference sequence). The CDR3 runs 15 residues. Here immunoSEQ multiplex PCR was the method, and the copy in TCRdb shows in-frame clones only, minus some. The data contain about 70,000 clones, around nine tenths of them singletons. The source material was CD4+ T cells from peripheral blood mononuclear cells, sampled after pregnancy. This receptor was taken from a female donor with multiple sclerosis, enrolled in a pregnancy study. V gene TRBV30 combines with J gene TRBJ2-3, with TRBD2 matching 9 bases. The CDR3 DNA is TGTGCCTGGAGTATCCTAGCGGGAAAGACAGATACGCAGTATTTT. This codes for CAWSILAGKTDTQYF. The full variable domain, with the rest looked up from reference TRBV30 and TRBJ2-3, is SQTIHQWPATLVQPVGSPLSLECTVEGTSNPNLYWYRQAAGRGLQLLFYSVGIGQISSEVPQNLSASRPQDRQFILSSKKLLLSDSGFYLCAWSILAGKTDTQYFGPGTRLTVL.